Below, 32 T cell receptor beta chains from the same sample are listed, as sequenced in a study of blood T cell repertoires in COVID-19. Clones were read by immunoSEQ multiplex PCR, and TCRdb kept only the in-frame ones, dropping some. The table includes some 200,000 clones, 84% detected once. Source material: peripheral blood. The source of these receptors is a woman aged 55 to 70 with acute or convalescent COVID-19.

CDR3 sequence: CASSFLDTQYF. CDR3 sequence (DNA): TGTGCCAGCAGCTTCCTAGATACGCAGTATTTT. The rearrangement uses TRBV11-2 and TRBJ2-3; D unresolved. Germline lookup yields CDR1 SGHAT and CDR2 FQNNGV. Trimming took 3 bases from V and 5 from J, leaving 3 bases between them. The CDR3 is 11 amino acids.

The CDR3 DNA follows: TGTGCCAGCAGTGTCGGGGTAAACACTGAAGCTTTCTTT. The encoded protein is CASSVGVNTEAFF. The chain uses TRBV6-4 and TRBJ1-1; D unclear. From germline, CDR1 is MRHNA and CDR2 SNTAGT. Trimming removed 4 bases from V and 2 bases from J, with 8 bases in between. The CDR3 contains 13 residues.

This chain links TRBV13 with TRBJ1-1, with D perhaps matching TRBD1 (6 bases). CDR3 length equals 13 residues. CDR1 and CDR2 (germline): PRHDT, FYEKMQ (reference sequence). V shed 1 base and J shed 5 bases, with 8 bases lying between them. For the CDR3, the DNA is TGTGCCAGCAGCTTAGCAGGGGAGACTGAAGCTTTCTTT. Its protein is CASSLAGETEAFF.

As DNA, the CDR3 is TGTGCCAGCAGTGGGACAGGCAACGAAAAACTGTTTTTT. Its protein is CASSGTGNEKLFF. The gene calls are TRBV2 and TRBJ1-4; TRBD1 agrees at 7 bases. This CDR3 comprises 13 residues. With 4 bases clipped from V and 8 bases from J, the junction kept 4 bases outside the gene matches. Germline CDR1 SNHLY, CDR2 FYNNEI.

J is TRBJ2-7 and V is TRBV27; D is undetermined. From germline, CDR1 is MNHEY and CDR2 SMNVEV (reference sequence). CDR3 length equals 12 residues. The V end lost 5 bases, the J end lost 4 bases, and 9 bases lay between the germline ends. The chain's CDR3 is CASSGSVYEQYF. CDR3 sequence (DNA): TGTGCCAGCAGTGGTTCAGTTTACGAGCAGTACTTC.

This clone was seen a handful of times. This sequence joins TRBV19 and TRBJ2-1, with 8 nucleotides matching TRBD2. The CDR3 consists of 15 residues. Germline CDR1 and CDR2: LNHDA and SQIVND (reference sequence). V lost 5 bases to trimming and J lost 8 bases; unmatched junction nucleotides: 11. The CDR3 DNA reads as TGTGCCAGTAGTTCAACGGGGGGGCCTTTGTATGAGCAGTTCTTC. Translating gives CASSSTGGPLYEQFF. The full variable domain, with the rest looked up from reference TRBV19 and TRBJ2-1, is DGGITQSPKYLFRKEGQNVTLSCEQNLNHDAMYWYRQDPGQGLRLIYYSQIVNDFQKGDIAEGYSVSREKKESFPLTVTSAQKNPTAFYLCASSSTGGPLYEQFFGPGTRLTVL.

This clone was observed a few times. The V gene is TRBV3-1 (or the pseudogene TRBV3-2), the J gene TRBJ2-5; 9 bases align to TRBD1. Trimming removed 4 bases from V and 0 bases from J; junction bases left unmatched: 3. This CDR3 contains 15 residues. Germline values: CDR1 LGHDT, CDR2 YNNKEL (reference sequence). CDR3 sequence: CASSRTGANQETQYF. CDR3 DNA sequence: TGTGCCAGCAGCCGGACAGGGGCGAACCAAGAGACCCAGTACTTC.

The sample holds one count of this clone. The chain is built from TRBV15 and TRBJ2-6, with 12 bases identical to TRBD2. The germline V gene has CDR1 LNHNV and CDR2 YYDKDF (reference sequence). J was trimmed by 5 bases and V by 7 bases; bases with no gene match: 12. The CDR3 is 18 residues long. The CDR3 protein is CATTPRASGGAWANVLTF. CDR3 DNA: TGTGCCACCACTCCCCGGGCTAGCGGGGGGGCGTGGGCCAACGTCCTGACTTTC.

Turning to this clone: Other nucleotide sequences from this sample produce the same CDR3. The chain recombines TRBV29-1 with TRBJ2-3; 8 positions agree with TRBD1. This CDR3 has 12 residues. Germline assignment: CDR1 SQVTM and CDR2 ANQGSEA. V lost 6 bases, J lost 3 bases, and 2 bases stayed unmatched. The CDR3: CSVRTGTDTQYF. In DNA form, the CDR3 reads TGCAGCGTCCGGACAGGGACAGATACGCAGTATTTT.

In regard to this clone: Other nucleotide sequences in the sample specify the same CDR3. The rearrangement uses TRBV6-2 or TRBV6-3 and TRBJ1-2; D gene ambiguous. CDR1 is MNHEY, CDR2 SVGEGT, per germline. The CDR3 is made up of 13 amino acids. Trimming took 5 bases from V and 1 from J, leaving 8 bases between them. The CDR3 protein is CASSRTGNYGYTF. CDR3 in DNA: TGTGCCAGCAGTCGAACGGGTAACTATGGCTACACCTTC.

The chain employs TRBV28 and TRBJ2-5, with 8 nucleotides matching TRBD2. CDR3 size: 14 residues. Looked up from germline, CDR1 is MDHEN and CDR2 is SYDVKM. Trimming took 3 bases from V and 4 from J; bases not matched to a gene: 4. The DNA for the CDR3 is TGTGCCAGCAGTTTCCACGGGGGGGGAGAGACCCAGTACTTC. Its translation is CASSFHGGGETQYF.

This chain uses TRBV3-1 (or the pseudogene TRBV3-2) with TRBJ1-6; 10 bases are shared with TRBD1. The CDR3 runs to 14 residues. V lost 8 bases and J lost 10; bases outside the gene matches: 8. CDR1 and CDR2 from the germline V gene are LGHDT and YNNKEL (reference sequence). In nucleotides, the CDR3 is TGTGCCAGCGGCAGGACAGGGGGAAGGTCACCCCTCCACTTT. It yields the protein CASGRTGGRSPLHF.

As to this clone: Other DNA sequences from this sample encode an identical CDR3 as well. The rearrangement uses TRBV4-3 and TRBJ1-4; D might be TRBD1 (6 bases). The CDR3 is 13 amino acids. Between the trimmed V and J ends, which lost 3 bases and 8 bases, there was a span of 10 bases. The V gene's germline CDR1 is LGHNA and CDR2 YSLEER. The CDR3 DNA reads TGCGCCAGCAGCCAGGAAGGGGGAGAAAAACTGTTTTTT. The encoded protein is CASSQEGGEKLFF.

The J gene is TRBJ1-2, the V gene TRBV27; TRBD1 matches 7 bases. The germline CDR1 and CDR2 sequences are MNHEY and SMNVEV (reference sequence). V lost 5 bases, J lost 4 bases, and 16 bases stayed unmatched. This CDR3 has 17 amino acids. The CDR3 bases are TGTGCCAGCAGTCGGCGGCGCGGGCAGGGGGGCATCTATGGCTACACCTTC. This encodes CASSRRRGQGGIYGYTF.

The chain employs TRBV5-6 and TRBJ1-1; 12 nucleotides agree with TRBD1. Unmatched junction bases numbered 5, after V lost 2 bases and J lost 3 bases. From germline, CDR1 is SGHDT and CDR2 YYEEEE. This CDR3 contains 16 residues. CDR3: CASSLPGQGADTEAFF. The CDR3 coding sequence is TGTGCCAGCAGCTTACCGGGACAGGGGGCTGACACTGAAGCTTTCTTT.

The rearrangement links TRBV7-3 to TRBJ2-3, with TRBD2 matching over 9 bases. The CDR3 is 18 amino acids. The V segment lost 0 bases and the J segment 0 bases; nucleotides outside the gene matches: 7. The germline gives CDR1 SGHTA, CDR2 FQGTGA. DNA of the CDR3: TGTGCCAGCAGCTTAACCCCGCGGGGGGGTCTGAGCACAGATACGCAGTATTTT. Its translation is CASSLTPRGGLSTDTQYF. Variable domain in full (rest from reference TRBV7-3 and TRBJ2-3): GAGVSQTPSNKVTEKGKYVELRCDPISGHTALYWYRQSLGQGPEFLIYFQGTGAADDSGLPNDRFFAVRPEGSVSTLKIQRTERGDSAVYLCASSLTPRGGLSTDTQYFGPGTRLTVL.

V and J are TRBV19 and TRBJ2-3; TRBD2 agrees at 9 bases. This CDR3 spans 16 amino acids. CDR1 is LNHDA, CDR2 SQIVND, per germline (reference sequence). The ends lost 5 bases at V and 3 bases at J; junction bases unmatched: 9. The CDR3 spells CASSPRPAGGTDTQYF. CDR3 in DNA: TGTGCCAGTAGTCCCCGTCCAGCGGGGGGTACAGATACGCAGTATTTT.

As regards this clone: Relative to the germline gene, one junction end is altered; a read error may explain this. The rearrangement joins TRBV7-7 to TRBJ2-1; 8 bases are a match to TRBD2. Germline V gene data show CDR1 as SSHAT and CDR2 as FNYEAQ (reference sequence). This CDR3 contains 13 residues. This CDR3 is CASSPVLAGEQFF. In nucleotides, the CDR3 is TGTGCTAGCAGCCCCGTCCTAGCGGGTGAGCAGTTCTTC.

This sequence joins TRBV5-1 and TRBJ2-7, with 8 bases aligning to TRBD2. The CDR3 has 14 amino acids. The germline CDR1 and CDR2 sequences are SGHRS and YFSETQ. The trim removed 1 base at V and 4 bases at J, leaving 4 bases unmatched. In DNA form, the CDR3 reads TGCGCCAGCAGCTTGAGAAGCGGGGGTTACGAGCAGTACTTC. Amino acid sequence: CASSLRSGGYEQYF.

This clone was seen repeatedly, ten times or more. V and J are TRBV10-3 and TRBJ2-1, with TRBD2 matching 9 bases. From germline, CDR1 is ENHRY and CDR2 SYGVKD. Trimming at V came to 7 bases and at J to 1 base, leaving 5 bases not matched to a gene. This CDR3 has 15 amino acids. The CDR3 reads CAITSGLASYNEQFF. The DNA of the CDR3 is TGTGCCATCACTTCGGGACTAGCTTCCTACAATGAGCAGTTCTTC.

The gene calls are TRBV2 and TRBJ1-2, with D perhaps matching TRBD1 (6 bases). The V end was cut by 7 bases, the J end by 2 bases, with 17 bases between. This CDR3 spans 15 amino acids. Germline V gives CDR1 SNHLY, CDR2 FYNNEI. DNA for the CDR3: TGTGCCAGCAACCCGACCGGGACAACAAACTATGGCTACACCTTC. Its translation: CASNPTGTTNYGYTF.

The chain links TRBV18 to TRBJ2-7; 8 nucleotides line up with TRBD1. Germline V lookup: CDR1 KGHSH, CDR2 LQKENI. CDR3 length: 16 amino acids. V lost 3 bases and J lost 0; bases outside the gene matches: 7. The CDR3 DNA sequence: TGTGCCAGCTCACCGGGGACAGGCTTCCTCTCCTACGAGCAGTACTTC. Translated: CASSPGTGFLSYEQYF. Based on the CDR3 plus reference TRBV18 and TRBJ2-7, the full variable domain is NAGVMQNPRHLVRRRGQEARLRCSPMKGHSHVYWYRQLPEEGLKFMVYLQKENIIDESGMPKERFSAEFPKEGPSILRIQQVVRGDSAAYFCASSPGTGFLSYEQYFGPGTRLTVT.

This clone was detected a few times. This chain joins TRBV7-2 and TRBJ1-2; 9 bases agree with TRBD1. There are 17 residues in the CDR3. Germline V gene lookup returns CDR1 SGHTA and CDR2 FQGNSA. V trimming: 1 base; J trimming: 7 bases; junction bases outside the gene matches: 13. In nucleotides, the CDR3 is TGTGCCAGCAGCTTAGTAGGGACAGGGAAATCCGTCGGTGGCTACACCTTC. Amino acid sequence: CASSLVGTGKSVGGYTF.

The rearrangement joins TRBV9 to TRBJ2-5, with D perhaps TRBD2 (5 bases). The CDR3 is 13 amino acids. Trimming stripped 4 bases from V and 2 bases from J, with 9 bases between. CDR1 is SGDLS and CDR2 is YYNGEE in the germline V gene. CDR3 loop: CASSRGSQETQYF. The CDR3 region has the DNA TGTGCCAGCAGCCGGGGTTCACAAGAGACCCAGTACTTC.

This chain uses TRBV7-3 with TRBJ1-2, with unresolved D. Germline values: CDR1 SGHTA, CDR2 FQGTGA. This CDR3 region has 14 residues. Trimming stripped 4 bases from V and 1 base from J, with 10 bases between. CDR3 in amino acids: CASSSNRDNYGYTF. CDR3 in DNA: TGTGCCAGCAGCTCCAACCGAGATAACTATGGCTACACCTTC.

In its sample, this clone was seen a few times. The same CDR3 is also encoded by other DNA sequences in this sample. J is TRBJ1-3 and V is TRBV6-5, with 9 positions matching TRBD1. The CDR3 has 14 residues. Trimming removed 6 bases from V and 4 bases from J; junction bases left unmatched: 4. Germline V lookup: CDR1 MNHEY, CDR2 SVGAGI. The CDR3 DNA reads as TGTGCCAGCAGAACCGGGACAGGGGGAAACACCATATATTTT. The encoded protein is CASRTGTGGNTIYF.

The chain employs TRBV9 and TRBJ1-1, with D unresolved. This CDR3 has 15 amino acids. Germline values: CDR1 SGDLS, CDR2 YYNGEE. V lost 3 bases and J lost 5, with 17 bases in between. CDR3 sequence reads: CASSAGGSLTTEAFF. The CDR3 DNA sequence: TGTGCCAGCAGCGCTGGAGGCAGTTTGACTACTGAAGCTTTCTTT.

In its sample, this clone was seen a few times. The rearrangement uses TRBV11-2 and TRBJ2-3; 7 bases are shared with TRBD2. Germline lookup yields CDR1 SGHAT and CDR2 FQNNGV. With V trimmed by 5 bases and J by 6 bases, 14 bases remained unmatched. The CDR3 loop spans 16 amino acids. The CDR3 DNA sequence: TGTGCCAGCAGCCTAAGGGGCCGGGGGGTAGTGGATACGCAGTATTTT. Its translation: CASSLRGRGVVDTQYF.

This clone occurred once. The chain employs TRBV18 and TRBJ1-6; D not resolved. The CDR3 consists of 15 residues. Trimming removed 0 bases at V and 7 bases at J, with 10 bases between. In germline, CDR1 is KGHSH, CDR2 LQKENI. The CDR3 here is CASSPPPDSNSPLHF. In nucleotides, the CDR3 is TGTGCCAGCTCACCACCGCCAGACTCGAATTCACCCCTCCACTTT.

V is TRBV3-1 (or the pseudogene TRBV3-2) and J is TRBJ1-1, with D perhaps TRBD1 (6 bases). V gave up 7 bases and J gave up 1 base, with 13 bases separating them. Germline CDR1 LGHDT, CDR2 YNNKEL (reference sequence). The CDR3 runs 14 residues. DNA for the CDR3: TGTGCCAGCACCTTGGGACATTCGAACACTGAAGCTTTCTTT. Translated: CASTLGHSNTEAFF.

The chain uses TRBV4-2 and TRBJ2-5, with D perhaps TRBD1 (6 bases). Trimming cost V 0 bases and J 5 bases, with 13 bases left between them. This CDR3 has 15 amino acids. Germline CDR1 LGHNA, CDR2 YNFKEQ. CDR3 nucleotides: TGTGCCAGCAGCCAAGACCCTAGCCAGGGGGAGACCCAGTACTTC. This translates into CASSQDPSQGETQYF.

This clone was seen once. This chain's CDR3 is CASSSGGAGGETQYF. CDR3 nucleotides: TGTGCCAGCAGCTCAGGGGGTGCGGGGGGTGAGACCCAGTACTTC. This rearrangement joins TRBV3-1 (or the pseudogene TRBV3-2) to TRBJ2-5; TRBD2 is a possible D gene (8 bases). There are 15 residues in the CDR3. V was clipped by 5 bases and J by 5 bases, with 18 bases between them. CDR1 and CDR2 from the germline V gene are LGHDT and YNNKEL (reference sequence).